What follows describes a single T cell receptor (beta chain). Germline loops: CDR1 MDHEN, CDR2 SYDVKM. The CDR3 contains 15 residues. The germline V and J ends were trimmed by 6 bases and 2 bases, with 14 bases remaining between them. Profiled with immunoSEQ multiplex PCR; TCRdb holds only in-frame clones, not every one. Here the sample spans some 190,000 clones, more than 85% being singletons. The data were obtained in a study of blood T cell repertoires in COVID-19. About the research overall: PBMCs, B-cell-depleted T cells, or T cells provided the cDNA or gDNA that made up the material.

The sequenced material came from peripheral blood. This TCR came from a man aged 25 to 40 with acute or convalescent COVID-19. The chain recombines TRBV28 with TRBJ1-5; D is perhaps TRBD1 (6 bases). CDR3: CASRRRDKGNQPQHF. CDR3 DNA: TGTGCCAGCAGACGCCGGGACAAAGGCAATCAGCCCCAGCATTTT.